A single sample gave rise to the 5 T cell receptor beta chains below, sequenced in a study of CD8 T cells in Susac syndrome. About 0.5 to 1 ug RNA was reverse transcribed with random hexamers. TCRdb redid the calling of the immunoSEQ multiplex PCR reads with MiXCR, one entry per CDR3 protein. The data show about 110,000 distinct CDR3 sequences, with approximately 94% seen just once and roughly 0.38% held by the top ten. The sample consisted of CD8+ T cells from PBMCs. The receptors here all came from a human donor with Susac syndrome.

The DNA of the CDR3 is TGTGCCAGCAGCTTATCCCGGGGAAGCGGACCGTCCTACGAGCAGTACTTC. This translates into CASSLSRGSGPSYEQYF. The chain employs TRBV7-9 and TRBJ2-7, with D maybe TRBD2 (5 bases). The germline V gene has CDR1 SEHNR and CDR2 FQNEAQ (reference sequence). This CDR3 contains 17 residues. Trimming took 2 bases from V and 1 from J, leaving 18 bases between them. The full variable domain, completed using reference TRBV7-9 and TRBJ2-7, is DTGVSQNPRHKITKRGQNVTFRCDPISEHNRLYWYRQTLGQGPEFLTYFQNEAQLEKSRLLSDRFSAERPKGSFSTLEIQRTEQGDSAMYLCASSLSRGSGPSYEQYFGPGTRLTVT.

The V and J genes are TRBV7-9 and TRBJ1-4, with 7 nucleotides matching TRBD1. With V trimmed by 9 bases and J by 6 bases, 7 bases remained unmatched. Germline loops: CDR1 SEHNR, CDR2 FQNEAQ (reference sequence). This CDR3 comprises 13 residues. The CDR3 region is CASTGEEDEKLFF. The CDR3 DNA follows: TGTGCCAGTACAGGGGAGGAGGATGAAAAACTGTTTTTT.

J is TRBJ2-3 and V is TRBV5-1; D unclear. V was clipped by 0 bases and J by 5 bases, with 10 bases between them. Germline CDR1 SGHRS, CDR2 YFSETQ. This CDR3 comprises 14 residues. In DNA, the CDR3 is TGCGCCAGCAGCTTGGATCCCTCCGAAGATACGCAGTATTTT. The encoded protein is CASSLDPSEDTQYF.

This chain uses TRBV29-1 with TRBJ1-3; D is unclear. The V and J ends lost 2 bases and 0 bases respectively, with 8 bases between them. From germline, CDR1 is SQVTM and CDR2 ANQGSEA. The CDR3 covers 14 residues. Here the CDR3 DNA reads TGCAGCGTTGAAATGACCGGCTCTGGAAACACCATATATTTT. Translation: CSVEMTGSGNTIYF. The whole variable domain, remainder taken from reference TRBV29-1 and TRBJ1-3, is SAVISQKPSRDICQRGTSLTIQCQVDSQVTMMFWYRQQPGQSLTLIATANQGSEATYESGFVIDKFPISRPNLTFSTLTVSNMSPEDSSIYLCSVEMTGSGNTIYFGEGSWLTVV.

V gene TRBV7-8 combines with J gene TRBJ1-3, with 8 bases lining up with TRBD1. The J segment lost 2 bases and the V segment lost 4 bases, leaving 7 bases of the junction unmatched. The CDR3 has 16 amino acids. Germline CDR1 reads SGHVS; CDR2 reads FQNEAQ. CDR3 nucleotides: TGTGCCAGCAGCTCCATGAGACAGGGGACTGGAAACACCATATATTTT. Its protein is CASSSMRQGTGNTIYF.